One T cell receptor (beta chain) is described in this entry. Its antigen has not been determined. No base-level quality is on record; no much larger clone is a single base apart. The sample's time point label, decoded: baseline before first vaccination. Samples from vaccinated people were obtained from the UK trials COV001 and COV002, which included a single-blind randomized controlled phase 2/3 trial of AZD1222 (ChAdOx1 nCoV-19) in healthy adults. For TCRbeta chain sequencing, PBMC samples were collected from trial participants at day 0 and at day 28 after the second dose. This entry is derived from a study of T cell responses to AZD1222 COVID-19 vaccine (dated by TCRdb to the early 2020s). For the wider study: AZD1222 recipients given second doses at about 4 weeks or at about 12 weeks were pooled, since spike-specific TCR depth and breadth were not found to differ between the two schedules. A total of 233 trial participants underwent TCR sequencing, of whom about 210 had received two doses of AZD1222 and some 25 had received two doses of the MenACWY control vaccine. Enrollment into the trials was organized by age into subgroups of 18-55, 56-69 and 70-plus years, and those subgroups contained about 160, 30 and 59 TCR-sequenced participants, respectively. Overall study outcomes, separate from this receptor: Participants were mostly white British, with more females than males. The authors suggested clonal diversity may have been underestimated. Conclusions about previously exposed vaccinees were limited because only six AZD1222 recipients were SARS-CoV-2 seropositive at baseline. In the small 56-69-year group, the increase in depth fell short of significance, most likely because of low power. Epitopes outside the regions mutated in the B.1.351 and B.1.1.7 variants were reportedly recognized by nearly half of the unique spike-specific TCRs. Because no day 14 peak-response samples were available, repertoires were characterized only after the peak T cell response. A significant rise in spike-specific TCR breadth and depth was observed after two AZD1222 doses relative to day 0 and relative to MenACWY recipients. The whole spike protein was spanned by vaccine-associated CD4 TCRs, and dominant responses were seen in regions 160-218 and 743-854.

The germline V gene (reference sequence) provides CDR1 DFQATT and CDR2 SNEGSKA. Its CDR3 holds 11 amino acids, cysteine through phenylalanine. This entry keeps only the CDR3 DNA: 33 bases, framed from base 1. V lost 3 bases and J lost 8 bases; the stretch between them is 10 bases long. The CDR3 regions of human TCRbeta chains were analyzed by immunosequencing. Under the source paper's analysis protocol: TCRs in the repertoires were matched against a reference library of SARS-CoV-2-specific TCRs that had been generated with the MIRA antigen-specificity platform. Breadth was defined as the fraction of unique TCRs that were SARS-CoV-2-associated, and depth was defined as the fraction of total T cells that were SARS-CoV-2-associated. Using the MIRA data, each spike-specific TCR was mapped to the spike region that the TCR reacts to and placed in a CD4 or CD8 class. Log10-transformed breadth and depth values were compared by one-way ANOVA with Sidak's multiple comparisons tests. Imported from immuneACCESS, the table was reduced by TCRdb to in-frame sequences with V and J called. These copies leave out some clones; in studies compared against another copy, an unresolved V gene accounts for under half, and the cause of the remainder is not known. The DNA gave D and trimming, while V, J and clone size come from that table. The sample profile shows 150,000 to 200,000 clones; about 91% of them were found once. 6% to 8.5% of the sample is taken by the ten largest.

This specimen consisted of peripheral blood, obtained on day 0 of AZD1222 vaccination. The sequence was obtained from an adult in good health. The rearrangement joined TRBV20-1 to TRBJ1-1; a weak D assignment points to TRBD1 (5 bases agree). CDR3 region: CSASSPGEAFF. In nucleotides, the sequence is TGCAGTGCTAGTTCACCAGGGGAAGCTTTCTTT.